This T cell receptor (beta chain) was profiled in a study of cytotoxic CD8 clonotypes in ibrutinib-treated CLL (TCRdb year 2021). Background on the whole study: The cohort included roughly 15 treatment-naive and around 10 relapsed/refractory patients; roughly 17 were IGHV unmutated. Response samples were obtained after a median of approximately eleven months of treatment, with a range of about 6 to 36 months. Responses were partial in approximately 24 patients and complete in 2; after median about 5.5 years follow-up, some 15 stayed in remission and some twelve progressed. Cryopreserved peripheral blood mononuclear cells were obtained prior to treatment, at the time of response, and at either disease progression or sustained remission. Samples averaged approximately 260,000 productive templates and approximately 100,000 productive rearrangements. Patients were still on ibrutinib when every remission and progressive disease sample was collected. Of the 70 to 90 people in the trial, approximately 26 had longitudinal samples available.

A MiSeq instrument was used for deep resolution sequencing, which targeted depths ranging from 1 in 1 million up to 1 in 200,000 T cells, with coverage averaging 10x for each clonotype. The immunoSEQ hsTCRB Kit was used to generate the TCR beta libraries. The study's processing was this. The data were analyzed with ImmunoSEQ Analyzer and ImmunoSEQ Data Assistant, and V, D and J gene assignments followed IMGT definitions. Clonality, with values ranging from 0 to 1, was calculated as one minus the normalized Shannon entropy of productive rearrangement frequencies. Public clonotype analysis was restricted to overrepresented clonotypes comprising at least 0.05% of each patient's repertoire. About a dozen repertoires from age-matched healthy donors, obtained from immuneACCESS, served as clonality controls. Drawn from immuneACCESS, this table holds only the in-frame rearrangements with V and J called that TCRdb kept. Clones are partly lost; checked studies trace under half to an unresolved V gene and leave the rest unexplained. V, J and clone size are taken as reported in that table, and D and trimming were inferred from the DNA itself. This sample is represented by approximately 120,000 clones; 58% of them were singletons. In total, the top ten clones hold 37% of the sample.

Of note for this clone: What antigen it recognizes has not been identified. Per-nucleotide qualities are absent, and no much larger clonotype sits a single base away.

What this sample's time point label stands for: less than 30 months on ibrutinib. For TCR beta library preparation, roughly 2.2 micrograms of genomic DNA were isolated from cryopreserved PBMCs. High-throughput TCR beta sequencing was performed on longitudinal blood samples from CLL patients receiving ibrutinib monotherapy. The patients took part in an open-label, single-center phase 2 trial of ibrutinib monotherapy. Overall study results and their limits: Clonality increased at ibrutinib response, stayed stable in sustained remission, and fell back toward baseline at progression. Public clonotypes were found to be uncommon and were observed to contract or remain stable during treatment; the increase in clonality was shown to reflect expansion of private clonotypes at ibrutinib response. Sampling times were not matched between patients in sustained remission and patients whose disease was progressing, and lymph node repertoires were not examined. Baseline clonality exceeded that of age-matched healthy donors and correlated strongly with circulating CD8+ T-cell counts.

Via the germline V gene, CDR1 is SGHRS and CDR2 YFSETQ. Clipping removes 3 bases from V and 0 bases from J, with 6 as the unmatched junction base count. The CDR3 sequence holds 16 residues, the cysteine and phenylalanine included. Just the 48-base CDR3 DNA is kept, in frame starting at base 1. The sequencing used PBMCs, collected after 24 months of ibrutinib treatment. The receptor comes from a human donor with chronic lymphocytic leukemia. This chain joins TRBV5-1 to TRBJ2-3, with 8 bases in between that match TRBD2. The CDR3 sequence is CASSSLAGTSTDTQYF. Here is the DNA: TGCGCCAGCAGCTCCTTAGCGGGGACTAGCACAGATACGCAGTATTTT.